This T cell receptor (beta chain) was identified during a study of blood T cells in healthy people across ages. Study-level points and caveats: It was held that the diversity estimates obtained from one million T cells were underestimates. No one knew whether donors had CMV, which possibly confounded expanded clonotype changes.

Concerning this clonotype itself: Its antigen is not known.

CDR3 length: 14 amino acids. Germline-derived CDR1 and CDR2 are DFQATT and SNEGSKA (reference sequence). The total RNA that was extracted per sample amounted to at least 5.5 micrograms. Then a second PCR, running roughly 7 to 11 cycles, was carried out with a sample-barcoded 5' primer and a J-beta primer mix. MiXCR, applied by TCRdb to the 5' RACE reads, yields one record per CDR3 protein. This repertoire shows approximately 790,000 distinct CDR3 sequences, roughly 60% found once; its top ten account for about a quarter. The receptor's source is a man aged 25-45 years in good health. What was sequenced was blood. The chain couples TRBV20-1 to TRBJ2-7, with 9 bases identical to TRBD1. CDR3 DNA sequence: TGCAGAGCACCCCCGGGACAGGGACCCAACGAGCAGTACTTC. This translates into CRAPPGQGPNEQYF.